This is a list of T cell receptor beta chains from one sample in a study of radiotherapy plus CTLA-4 blockade in lung cancer. TCRdb's copy holds only in-frame clones and misses some; the assay was immunoSEQ multiplex PCR. The sample lists 81,000 or so clones; more than 85% were seen once. The starting material was peripheral blood, obtained from a patient treated with radiotherapy plus ipilimumab. Receptor source: a human donor with non-small cell lung cancer who had stable disease on radiotherapy plus ipilimumab. The CDR3 runs from the conserved cysteine through the conserved F or W. The D gene is left open where the match is weak. Clone size is shown for a subset of rows, as once, few, many or a class of expanded clone.

>14|.|TRBJ2-7|TRBD1|TRBV7-9
CASSRGQGASEQYF
TGTGCCAGCAGCAGAGGACAGGGGGCGAGTGAGCAGTACTTC
>13|.|TRBJ2-2|.|TRBV10-1
CASRDANTGELFF
TGCGCCAGCAGGGATGCGAACACCGGGGAGCTGTTTTTT
>16|once|TRBJ1-5|TRBD1|TRBV7-9
CASSLGQGLGNQPQHF
TGTGCCAGCAGCTTAGGACAGGGACTGGGCAATCAGCCCCAGCATTTT
>15|.|TRBJ2-7|TRBD1|TRBV2
CASSARTGGSYEQYF
TGTGCCAGCAGTGCAAGGACAGGGGGCTCCTACGAGCAGTACTTC
>14|.|TRBJ2-1|.|TRBV2
CASSATAGYNEQFF
TGTGCCAGCAGTGCGACAGCGGGCTACAATGAGCAGTTCTTC
>16|.|TRBJ1-3|.|TRBV6-7
CASSAQDGFLGNTIYF
TGTGCCAGCAGTGCCCAGGACGGTTTTCTTGGAAACACCATATATTTT
>16|few|TRBJ2-3|TRBD2|TRBV28
CASTPPGGPVTDTQYF
TGTGCCAGCACCCCCCCGGGGGGTCCCGTCACAGATACGCAGTATTTT
>11|once|TRBJ2-1|.|TRBV29-1
CTYLAKNEQFF
TGCACGTATCTAGCGAAGAATGAGCAGTTCTTC
>14|.|TRBJ2-5|.|TRBV5-1
CASSLGRTQETQYF
TGCGCCAGCAGCTTGGGGAGGACCCAAGAGACCCAGTACTTC
>18|.|TRBJ2-5|.|TRBV7-6
CASSTGARTSHIQETQYF
TGTGCCAGCAGTACCGGGGCCCGCACTTCCCACATACAAGAGACCCAGTACTTC
>14|.|TRBJ1-6|TRBD1|TRBV7-6
CASSSRDSNSPLHF
TGCGCCAGCAGCTCCCGGGACAGTAATTCACCCCTCCACTTT
>13|.|TRBJ2-1|.|TRBV25-1
CASKGSSYNEQFF
TGTGCCAGCAAGGGGAGCTCCTACAATGAGCAGTTCTTC
>17|.|TRBJ2-7|.|TRBV27
CASSVPGEGDTSYEQYF
TGTGCCAGCAGTGTGCCCGGGGAGGGGGACACGTCCTACGAGCAGTACTTC
>13|once|TRBJ2-3|.|TRBV30
CAWSVRVRDTQYF
TGTGCCTGGAGTGTACGGGTTCGGGATACGCAGTATTTT
>17|once|TRBJ2-1|TRBD1|TRBV18
CASSTGSQGIFSNEQFF
TGTGCCAGCTCAACGGGGTCACAGGGGATCTTCAGCAATGAGCAGTTCTTC
>15|.|TRBJ2-7|TRBD1|TRBV18
CASSPPGTGFYEQYF
TGTGCCAGCTCACCACCGGGGACAGGGTTTTACGAGCAGTACTTC
>13|.|TRBJ1-4|.|TRBV28
CASSKGANEKLFF
TGTGCCAGCAGTAAGGGGGCTAATGAAAAACTGTTTTTT
>13|.|TRBJ2-7|TRBD2|TRBV13
CATHPAGGYEQYF
TGTGCCACCCACCCAGCGGGGGGCTACGAGCAGTACTTC
>13|.|TRBJ2-5|.|TRBV30
CAWSKGRLETQYF
TGTGCCTGGAGCAAGGGGAGGCTAGAGACCCAGTACTTC
>16|.|TRBJ1-3|.|TRBV30
CAWASGTISSGNTIYF
TGTGCCTGGGCATCCGGGACAATAAGCTCTGGAAACACCATATATTTT
>11|.|TRBJ2-7|.|TRBV2
CASHQIYEQYF
TGTGCCAGCCACCAAATCTACGAGCAGTACTTC
>15|.|TRBJ1-4|.|TRBV19
CASASGHGFNEKLFF
TGTGCCAGTGCCTCCGGACACGGGTTTAATGAAAAACTGTTTTTT
>15|.|TRBJ2-7|.|TRBV11-2
CASSLWGQSSYEQYF
TGTGCCAGCAGCTTATGGGGGCAGAGCTCCTACGAGCAGTACTTC
>16|.|TRBJ1-1|.|TRBV6-5
CASSYSGSSTDTEAFF
TGTGCCAGCAGTTACTCTGGTTCCTCGACCGACACTGAAGCTTTCTTT
>15|.|TRBJ1-5|.|TRBV27
CASSPYGDSNQPQHF
TGTGCCAGCAGTCCATATGGGGATAGCAATCAGCCCCAGCATTTT
>14|.|TRBJ1-6|TRBD1|TRBV6-1
CASSGGQALVPLHF
TGTGCCAGCAGTGGAGGACAGGCCCTGGTACCCCTCCACTTT
>14|.|TRBJ2-7|TRBD2|TRBV10-3
CAISDTWEGNEQYF
TGTGCCATCAGTGATACTTGGGAGGGTAACGAGCAGTACTTC
>11|.|TRBJ1-1|.|TRBV28
CASTRMGEAFF
TGTGCCAGCACTCGAATGGGTGAAGCTTTCTTT
>12|.|TRBJ2-5|.|TRBV18
CASSPGRETQYF
TGTGCCAGCTCACCGGGCAGGGAGACCCAGTACTTC
>13|.|TRBJ1-5|TRBD1|TRBV6-1
CASTLTGVQPQHF
TGTGCCAGCACCCTGACAGGGGTTCAGCCCCAGCATTTT
>16|.|TRBJ1-3|TRBD1|TRBV5-1
CASRGTEPLRGNTIYF
TGCGCCAGCAGGGGGACAGAGCCTCTTCGTGGAAACACCATATATTTT
>13|few|TRBJ2-7|TRBD2|TRBV5-4
CASSIPGRAVQYF
TGTGCCAGCAGCATACCAGGGAGGGCGGTGCAGTACTTC
>12|once|TRBJ2-7|.|TRBV11-2
CASSPGNYGQYF
TGTGCCAGCAGCCCCGGGAACTACGGGCAGTACTTC
>15|.|TRBJ2-3|TRBD1|TRBV18
CASSPGQGATDTQYF
TGTGCCAGCTCACCAGGACAGGGGGCCACAGATACGCAGTATTTT
>16|once|TRBJ2-5|TRBD2|TRBV7-8
CASSHPGTSARETQYF
TGTGCCAGCAGCCATCCCGGGACTAGCGCTAGGGAGACCCAGTACTTC
>16|.|TRBJ1-3|.|TRBV19
CASSLREKSSGNTIYF
TGTGCCAGTAGTCTGAGGGAAAAGAGCTCTGGAAACACCATATATTTT
>16|once|TRBJ1-6|.|TRBV5-6
CASSFRGAPYNSPLHF
TGTGCCAGCAGCTTTCGAGGGGCGCCCTATAATTCACCCCTCCACTTT
>12|.|TRBJ1-1|.|TRBV19
CASRQGITEAFF
TGTGCCAGTCGGCAGGGGATCACTGAAGCTTTCTTT
>17|.|TRBJ1-3|TRBD1|TRBV30
CAWSVRGTGYTGNTIYF
TGTGCCTGGAGTGTACGGGGGACAGGGTATACTGGAAACACCATATATTTT
>21|once|TRBJ2-7|TRBD1|TRBV6-1
CASSEKVRGRGLLVYTYEQYF
TGTGCCAGCAGTGAAAAGGTTCGAGGCAGGGGGCTACTGGTTTACACGTACGAGCAGTACTTC
>12|.|TRBJ2-3|.|TRBV6-1
CASTDSTDTQYF
TGTGCCAGCACCGATAGCACAGATACGCAGTATTTT
>13|.|TRBJ1-2|.|TRBV7-3
CASSSLGLGGYTF
TGTGCCAGCAGCTCCCTGGGCCTAGGGGGCTACACCTTC
>16|.|TRBJ1-6|.|TRBV5-5
CASSLALGSGHSPLHF
TGTGCCAGCAGCTTGGCTCTAGGATCTGGGCATTCACCCCTCCACTTT
>10|.|TRBJ1-2|TRBD1|TRBV20-1
CSDRDGGYTF
TGCTCTGACAGGGATGGAGGCTACACCTTC
>21|.|TRBJ2-5|TRBD2|TRBV2
CASSGWTSGGPSSIGQETQYF
TGTGCCAGCAGTGGGTGGACTAGCGGGGGGCCGTCATCGATAGGGCAAGAGACCCAGTACTTC
>16|.|TRBJ2-2|.|TRBV7-8
CASSLREGAGTGELFF
TGTGCCAGCAGCTTAAGGGAGGGGGCAGGCACCGGGGAGCTGTTTTTT
>15|.|TRBJ2-2|TRBD2|TRBV5-6
CASRSAGGPTGELFF
TGTGCCAGCAGATCGGCGGGAGGCCCCACCGGGGAGCTGTTTTTT
>17|.|TRBJ2-3|.|TRBV29-1
CSVRAGGGAPSTDTQYF
TGCAGCGTAAGGGCCGGAGGGGGGGCTCCTAGCACAGATACGCAGTATTTT
>12|.|TRBJ2-1|.|TRBV2
CASAPQYNEQFF
TGTGCCAGTGCCCCCCAATACAATGAGCAGTTCTTC
>16|.|TRBJ2-2|.|TRBV7-6
CASSLGAAANTGELFF
TGTGCCAGCAGCTTAGGCGCAGCAGCGAACACCGGGGAGCTGTTTTTT
>15|.|TRBJ2-5|TRBD1|TRBV28
CASIPEGRGLETQYF
TGTGCCAGCATCCCTGAGGGCAGGGGGCTGGAGACCCAGTACTTC
>15|.|TRBJ2-1|TRBD1|TRBV7-2
CASSSGQGRDDEQFF
TGTGCCAGCAGCTCCGGACAGGGAAGGGACGATGAGCAGTTCTTC
>11|.|TRBJ2-1|.|TRBV5-1
CASSLVDEQFF
TGCGCCAGCAGCTTGGTGGATGAGCAGTTCTTC
>14|once|TRBJ2-3|.|TRBV14
CASSPLGVTDTQYF
TGTGCCAGCAGCCCCTTGGGCGTCACAGATACGCAGTATTTT
>15|.|TRBJ1-4|TRBD1|TRBV27
CASRTGLSTNEKLFF
TGTGCCAGCAGGACAGGGCTCTCAACTAATGAAAAACTGTTTTTT
>16|.|TRBJ2-1|TRBD1|TRBV18
CASSPLQGTSYNEQFF
TGTGCCAGCTCACCATTACAGGGGACGTCCTACAATGAGCAGTTCTTC
>16|.|TRBJ1-1|.|TRBV21-1
CASKRGNLATNFEAFF
TGTGCCAGCAAAAGGGGGAATCTGGCCACGAACTTTGAAGCTTTCTTT
>15|.|TRBJ1-6|TRBD1|TRBV27
CASSSRGGYNSPLHF
TGTGCCAGCAGTTCCAGGGGGGGCTATAATTCACCCCTCCACTTT